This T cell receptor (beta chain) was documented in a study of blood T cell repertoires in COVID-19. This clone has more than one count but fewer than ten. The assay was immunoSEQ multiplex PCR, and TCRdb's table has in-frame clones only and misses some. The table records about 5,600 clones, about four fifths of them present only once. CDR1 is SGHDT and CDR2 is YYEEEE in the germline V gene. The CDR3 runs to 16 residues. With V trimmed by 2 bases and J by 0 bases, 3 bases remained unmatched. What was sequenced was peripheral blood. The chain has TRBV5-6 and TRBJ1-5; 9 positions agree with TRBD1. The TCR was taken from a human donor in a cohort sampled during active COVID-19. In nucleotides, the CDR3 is TGTGCCAGCAGCTTCGGGACAGGGAATAGCAATCAGCCCCAGCATTTT. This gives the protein CASSFGTGNSNQPQHF.